This T cell receptor beta chain is drawn from a study of blood T cells in healthy people across ages. General study findings and limits: Compared with aged donors, long-lived donors showed fewer expanded clones, suggesting selection.

Combining a sample-barcoded 5' primer with a J-beta primer mix, a second PCR ran for roughly 7 to 12 cycles. TCRdb redid the calling of the 5' RACE reads with MiXCR, one entry per CDR3 protein. The sample records approximately 770,000 distinct CDR3 sequences, 55% to 75% being singletons. Per germline, CDR1 SNHLY and CDR2 FYNNEI. The CDR3 has 14 residues. Trimming took 6 bases from V and 5 from J; bases not matched to a gene: 10. For this clonotype: Its antigen is not identified.

Specimen: blood. This TCR was sampled from a man aged 25 to 40 in good health. V gene TRBV2 combines with J gene TRBJ2-7; 7 nucleotides match TRBD1. In nucleotides, the CDR3 is TGTGCCAGCAGCGATCCGACAGGGACCAACGAGCAGTACTTC. As protein: CASSDPTGTNEQYF.